This T cell receptor (beta chain) was sequenced in a study of beta chain features in type 1 diabetes. This clone was counted a few times. By way of CD45RO/CCR7/CD25/CD127/CD95/CD27, the CD4+ regulatory, stem cell-like memory, central memory and naive cells were sorted. What was sequenced were expressed TCRB transcripts, since all of the isolated RNA had been reverse transcribed. Only in-frame clones appear in the TCRdb table, and some are missing; sequencing was by immunoSEQ multiplex PCR. This table holds 860,000 or so clones, 15% to 20% found once. Sequenced input: naive CD4+ T cells from blood. The origin of this receptor is a woman aged 18-29 years in good health.

As DNA, the CDR3 is TGTGCCAGCTTGGGACAAAACAATGAGCAGTTCTTC. Translating gives CASLGQNNEQFF. V is TRBV28 and J is TRBJ2-1, with D perhaps TRBD1 (6 bases). The CDR3 is made up of 12 amino acids. CDR1 is MDHEN, CDR2 SYDVKM, per germline. Trimming removed 8 bases at V and 5 bases at J, with 10 bases between.